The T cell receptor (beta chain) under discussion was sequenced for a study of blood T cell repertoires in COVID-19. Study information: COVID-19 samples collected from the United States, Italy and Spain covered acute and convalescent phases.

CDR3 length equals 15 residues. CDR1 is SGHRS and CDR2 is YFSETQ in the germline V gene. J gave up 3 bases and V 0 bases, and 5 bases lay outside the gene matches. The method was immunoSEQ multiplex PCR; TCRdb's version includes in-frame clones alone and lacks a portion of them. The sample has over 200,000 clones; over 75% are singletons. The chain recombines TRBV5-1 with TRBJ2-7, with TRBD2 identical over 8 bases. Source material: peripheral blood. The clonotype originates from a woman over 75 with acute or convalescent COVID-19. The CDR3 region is CASSLVAGTLYEQYF. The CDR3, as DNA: TGCGCCAGCAGCTTGGTAGCGGGAACTCTCTACGAGCAGTACTTC.